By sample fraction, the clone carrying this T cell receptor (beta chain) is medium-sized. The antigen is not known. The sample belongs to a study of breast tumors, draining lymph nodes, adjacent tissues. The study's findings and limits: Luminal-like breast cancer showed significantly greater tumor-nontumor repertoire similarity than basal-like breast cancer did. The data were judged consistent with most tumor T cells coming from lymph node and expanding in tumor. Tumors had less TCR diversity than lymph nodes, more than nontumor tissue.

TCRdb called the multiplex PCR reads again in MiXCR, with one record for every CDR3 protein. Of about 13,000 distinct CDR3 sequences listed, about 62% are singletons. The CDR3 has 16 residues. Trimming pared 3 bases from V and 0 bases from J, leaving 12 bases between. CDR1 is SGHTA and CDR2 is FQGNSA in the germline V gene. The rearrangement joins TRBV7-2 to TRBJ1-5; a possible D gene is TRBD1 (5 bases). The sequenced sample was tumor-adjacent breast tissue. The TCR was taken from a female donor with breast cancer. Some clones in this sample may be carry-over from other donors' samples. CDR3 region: CASSFWGGYSNQPQHF. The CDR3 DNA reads TGTGCCAGCAGCTTCTGGGGCGGCTATAGCAATCAGCCCCAGCATTTT.